The 6 T cell receptor beta chains listed next were all sequenced from one sample in a study of T cell repertoires in ileal Crohn's disease. Stated time point: neoterminal ileum biopsy at postoperative endoscopy, about 6 months after surgery. Repertoires were generated with immunoSEQ multiplex PCR, while TCRdb's copy carries only in-frame clones and drops some. The table has 4,000 or so clones, 85% seen once. Specimen: ileal tissue. The receptors here all came from an adult with Crohn's disease.

V usage is TRBV19 and J usage is TRBJ2-6; D not certain. Trimming took off 3 bases at V and 2 bases at J, with 2 bases between the two ends. The CDR3 has 13 amino acids. Germline CDR1 LNHDA, CDR2 SQIVND (reference sequence). The CDR3 sequence is CASSITGANVLTF. For the CDR3, the DNA is TGTGCCAGTAGTATTACTGGGGCCAACGTCCTGACTTTC.

This clone came up a few times. The chain uses TRBV30 and TRBJ1-2; D is perhaps TRBD1 (6 bases). Deletions cut 5 bases from V and 8 bases from J, with 18 bases between. Germline-derived CDR1 and CDR2 are GTSNPN and SVGIG (reference sequence). The length of the CDR3 is 13 residues. CDR3 nucleotides: TGTGCCTGGGCTGGGGGGGCCGCGGGGGGCTACACCTTC. As protein: CAWAGGAAGGYTF.

The CDR3 bases are TGCGCCAGCAGCCGGGACATAGCAACTAATGAAAAACTGTTTTTT. Encoded protein: CASSRDIATNEKLFF. This rearrangement joins TRBV10-1 to TRBJ1-4; tentatively, D is TRBD1 (6 bases). The germline V and J ends were trimmed by 6 bases and 0 bases, with 11 bases remaining between them. From germline, CDR1 is WNHNN and CDR2 SYGVQD (reference sequence). The CDR3 spans 15 residues.

The rearrangement joins TRBV6-1 to TRBJ1-1; D call uncertain. Germline values: CDR1 MNHNS, CDR2 SASEGT. The CDR3 extends over 14 amino acids. V was trimmed by 5 bases and J by 0 bases, leaving 10 bases between them. The CDR3 DNA reads TGTGCCAGCAGTTCGGACGGGATGAACACTGAAGCTTTCTTT. This gives the protein CASSSDGMNTEAFF.

The V gene is TRBV28, the J gene TRBJ2-1; D gene unclear. Per germline, CDR1 MDHEN and CDR2 SYDVKM. Between the trimmed V and J ends, which lost 5 bases and 3 bases, there was a span of 2 bases. This CDR3 has 11 amino acids. CDR3: CASSLYNEQFF. The CDR3 coding sequence is TGTGCCAGCAGTCTCTACAATGAGCAGTTCTTC. Filled out from reference TRBV28 and TRBJ2-1, the complete variable domain reads DVKVTQSSRYLVKRTGEKVFLECVQDMDHENMFWYRQDPGLGLRLIYFSYDVKMKEKGDIPEGYSVSREKKERFSLILESASTNQTSMYLCASSLYNEQFFGPGTRLTVL.

DNA for the CDR3: TGTGCCAGCCGACAACCGGAGGGAGGGGGTTCACCCCTCCACTTT. Translation gives CASRQPEGGGSPLHF. The chain combines TRBV6-5 with TRBJ1-6; tentative D call: TRBD1 (6 bases). This CDR3 contains 15 residues. CDR1 is MNHEY and CDR2 is SVGAGI in the germline V gene. V lost 8 bases and J 9 bases, leaving 20 bases between the germline ends.